The text below deals with one T cell receptor (beta chain). Its antigen remains unknown. TCRdb re-called the 5' RACE reads with MiXCR, one entry per CDR3 protein. This table has some 1,600,000 distinct CDR3 sequences, about 32% appearing once. The data originate from a study of identical twins. Overall study results and limits: Among monozygotic twins, out-of-frame TCR alpha sharing exceeded what models predicted. Out-of-frame alpha sequences common to twins exhibited an excess of low generation probability. Findings depended on cross-sectional statistics rather than tracking the same donors.

This TCR was sampled from a newborn girl in good health. Sequenced material: cord blood.

DNA of the CDR3: TGTGCCAGCAGATTCCGGGGCACAGATACGCAGTATTTT. Protein: CASRFRGTDTQYF. V and J are TRBV6-5 and TRBJ2-3; no reliable D call. The germline V gene encodes CDR1 MNHEY and CDR2 SVGAGI. V was pared by 6 bases and J by 1 base, with 8 bases between. The CDR3 has 13 residues.